One and the same sample provided the 18 T cell receptor beta chains below, sequenced in a study of blood T cell repertoires in COVID-19. This table comes from immunoSEQ multiplex PCR, and its TCRdb copy is limited to in-frame clones, with some not included. The table shows about 200,000 clones, with 70% to 90% occurring only once. The sequencing input was PBMCs or T cells enriched from blood (not recorded which). The receptors derive from a woman in her thirties or forties with acute COVID-19.

This sequence joins TRBV7-9 and TRBJ2-5, with D possibly being TRBD1 (5 bases). Germline assignment: CDR1 SEHNR and CDR2 FQNEAQ (reference sequence). There are 18 residues in the CDR3. Trimming removed 1 base at V and 0 bases at J, with 18 bases between. CDR3: CASSLDLGARRYQETQYF. In nucleotides, the CDR3 is TGTGCCAGCAGCTTAGACCTTGGGGCTAGACGGTACCAAGAGACCCAGTACTTC.

Concerning this clone: Other DNA variants within this sample encode the same CDR3. DNA of the CDR3: TGTGCCAGCAGTACGAGGGAGACCCAGTACTTC. Translated: CASSTRETQYF. The chain is built from TRBV6-2 or TRBV6-3 and TRBJ2-5; D not certain. The ends were cut back, 5 bases at V and 5 bases at J, with 6 bases in the middle. This CDR3 region has 11 residues. The germline gives CDR1 MNHEY, CDR2 SVGEGT.

This CDR3 reads CASSLGVGQGARGYTF. The CDR3 coding sequence is TGTGCCAGCAGCTTAGGAGTGGGACAGGGGGCTCGGGGCTACACCTTC. The V and J genes are TRBV11-2 and TRBJ1-2; 12 bases align to TRBD1. CDR1 and CDR2 (germline): SGHAT, FQNNGV. There are 16 residues in the CDR3. V gave up 1 base and J gave up 8 bases; unmatched junction bases: 8.

This chain joins TRBV5-1 and TRBJ2-7; 10 nucleotides match TRBD1. The junction had 6 bases not matched to a gene; V was cut back by 4 bases and J by 2 bases. The CDR3 extends over 15 amino acids. The germline V gene encodes CDR1 SGHRS and CDR2 YFSETQ. CDR3 DNA: TGCGCCAGCAGCGAAGGGACAGGGGAAACCTACGAGCAGTACTTC. The encoded protein is CASSEGTGETYEQYF.

V gene TRBV27 combines with J gene TRBJ2-1, with D perhaps matching TRBD2 (6 bases). Trimming took off 2 bases at V and 3 bases at J, with 11 bases between the two ends. The CDR3 loop spans 15 amino acids. CDR1 is MNHEY and CDR2 is SMNVEV in the germline V gene (reference sequence). CDR3: CASSLGSGYYNEQFF. Written as DNA, the CDR3 is TGTGCCAGCAGTTTAGGTAGCGGATACTACAATGAGCAGTTCTTC.

This chain connects TRBV18 to TRBJ1-2; TRBD1 matches at 7 bases. The germline CDR1 and CDR2 sequences are KGHSH and LQKENI. J gave up 5 bases and V 6 bases, and 15 bases lay outside the gene matches. The CDR3 totals 16 residues. As DNA, the CDR3 is TGTGCCAGCTCCGACAGGGAGAAGGGGTCCCGATATGGCTACACCTTC. This translates into CASSDREKGSRYGYTF.

The genes are TRBV2 and TRBJ1-1, with D perhaps TRBD1 (5 bases). Trimming stripped 6 bases from V and 2 bases from J, with 10 bases between. Germline values: CDR1 SNHLY, CDR2 FYNNEI. The CDR3 runs 13 residues. CDR3 loop: CASRWGGNTEAFF. CDR3 sequence (DNA): TGTGCCAGCAGGTGGGGGGGTAACACTGAAGCTTTCTTT.

The chain carries TRBV6-6 and TRBJ2-6; 10 nucleotides align to TRBD2. Trimming removed 9 bases from V and 0 bases from J; junction bases left unmatched: 5. The CDR3 covers 16 residues. CDR1 and CDR2 from the germline V gene are MNHNY and SVGAGI (reference sequence). DNA for the CDR3: TGTGCCAGTTATACTAGCGGGGACTCTGGGGCCAACGTCCTGACTTTC. This gives the protein CASYTSGDSGANVLTF.

This clone was seen more than once but under ten times. The V gene is TRBV3-1 (or the pseudogene TRBV3-2), the J gene TRBJ1-5, with D possibly being TRBD1 (5 bases). The CDR3 covers 16 residues. Germline V gene data show CDR1 as LGHDT and CDR2 as YNNKEL (reference sequence). Trimming took off 4 bases at V and 0 bases at J, with 13 bases between the two ends. The CDR3 here is CASSLSTGISNQPQHF. The CDR3 DNA follows: TGTGCCAGCAGCCTCAGCACAGGAATTAGCAATCAGCCCCAGCATTTT.

The rearrangement joins TRBV7-2 to TRBJ1-2; 7 nucleotides agree with TRBD1. The length of the CDR3 is 12 residues. The V segment lost 6 bases and the J segment 8 bases; nucleotides outside the gene matches: 6. Per the germline V gene, CDR1 is SGHTA and CDR2 is FQGNSA. CDR3 amino acids: CASRTGVRGYTF. CDR3 in DNA: TGTGCCAGCAGAACAGGGGTGAGGGGCTACACCTTC.

The chain recombines TRBV27 with TRBJ2-7, with TRBD1 matching 8 bases. From germline, CDR1 is MNHEY and CDR2 SMNVEV (reference sequence). CDR3 length: 13 amino acids. The junction had 8 bases not matched to a gene; V was cut back by 6 bases and J by 7 bases. For the CDR3, the DNA is TGTGCCAGCAGCCGATTGACAGGGGAAGAGCAGTACTTC. Its protein is CASSRLTGEEQYF.

The CDR3: CASSGGVGRINQPQHF. The CDR3 DNA is TGTGCCAGCAGCGGGGGGGTTGGACGGATCAATCAGCCCCAGCATTTT. The J gene is TRBJ1-5, the V gene TRBV7-2, with a tentative D call TRBD1 (5 bases). This CDR3 region has 16 residues. Germline CDR1 and CDR2: SGHTA and FQGNSA. V was shortened by 5 bases and J by 3 bases, with 17 bases between the two germline ends.

The rearrangement joins TRBV11-3 to TRBJ2-1, with D hard to call. Germline V gene data show CDR1 as SGHNT and CDR2 as YENEEA. CDR3 length equals 13 residues. Trimming pared 2 bases from V and 3 bases from J, leaving 5 bases between. CDR3 amino acids: CASSLNGYNEQFF. For the CDR3, the DNA is TGTGCCAGCAGCTTAAACGGCTACAATGAGCAGTTCTTC.

The chain carries TRBV5-1 and TRBJ2-3; 11 nucleotides align to TRBD2. Looked up from germline, CDR1 is SGHRS and CDR2 is YFSETQ. V was pared by 0 bases and J by 5 bases, with 5 bases of the junction left unmatched. CDR3 length: 16 residues. This CDR3 is CASSLVAGGPVDTQYF. The CDR3 DNA sequence: TGCGCCAGCAGCTTGGTAGCGGGAGGGCCGGTAGATACGCAGTATTTT.

The chain is built from TRBV6-1 and TRBJ2-5; D not certain. V lost 2 bases and J 5 bases, leaving 12 bases between the germline ends. The germline V gene has CDR1 MNHNS and CDR2 SASEGT. CDR3 length equals 14 residues. The CDR3 reads CASSESPPPETQYF. CDR3 coding DNA: TGTGCCAGCAGTGAAAGCCCACCGCCGGAGACCCAGTACTTC.

The J gene is TRBJ1-3, the V gene TRBV4-2; D gene unclear. The germline V gene has CDR1 LGHNA and CDR2 YNFKEQ. This CDR3 is 18 amino acids long. Trimming left V 0 bases short and J 4 bases short, with 19 bases between. The CDR3 is CASSQEAGRTPSGNTIYF. The CDR3 region has the DNA TGTGCCAGCAGCCAAGAGGCGGGCAGGACCCCATCCGGAAACACCATATATTTT.

The rearrangement links TRBV2 to TRBJ2-6; D possibly corresponds to TRBD1 (6 bases). The CDR3 runs 17 residues. Trimming removed 7 bases at V and 0 bases at J, with 16 bases between. Germline lookup yields CDR1 SNHLY and CDR2 FYNNEI. The CDR3 loop is CASTSGEFVSGANVLTF. The DNA for the CDR3 is TGTGCCAGCACCTCAGGGGAGTTCGTCTCTGGGGCCAACGTCCTGACTTTC.

This clone was seen more than once but under ten times. The CDR3 protein is CALAPGREQYF. The CDR3 DNA follows: TGTGCGTTAGCACCCGGTCGCGAGCAGTACTTC. The genes are TRBV30 and TRBJ2-7, with unresolved D. The CDR3 sequence is 11 residues long. Germline CDR1 GTSNPN, CDR2 SVGIG (reference sequence).